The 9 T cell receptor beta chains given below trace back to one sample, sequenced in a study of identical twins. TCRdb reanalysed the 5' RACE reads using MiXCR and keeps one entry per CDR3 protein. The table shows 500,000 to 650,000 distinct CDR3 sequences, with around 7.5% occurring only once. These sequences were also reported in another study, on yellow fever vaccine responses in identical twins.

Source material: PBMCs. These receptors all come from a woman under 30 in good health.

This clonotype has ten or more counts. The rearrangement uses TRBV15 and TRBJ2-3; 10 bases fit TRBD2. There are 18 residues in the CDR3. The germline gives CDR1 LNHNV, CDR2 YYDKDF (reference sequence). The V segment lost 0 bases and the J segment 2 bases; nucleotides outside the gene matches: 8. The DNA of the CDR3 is TGTGCCACCAGCAGAGATTGGACTAGCGGTACACCCACAGATACGCAGTATTTT. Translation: CATSRDWTSGTPTDTQYF.

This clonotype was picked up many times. The CDR3 DNA reads TGTGCCAGCAGCCAGGTTCCCAATTCCGGGACAGGGACTAACTATGGCTACACCTTC. This sequence encodes CASSQVPNSGTGTNYGYTF. The chain couples TRBV4-2 to TRBJ1-2; TRBD1 aligns across 9 bases. The germline V gene has CDR1 LGHNA and CDR2 YNFKEQ. This CDR3 spans 19 amino acids. J gave up 0 bases and V 3 bases, and 14 bases lay outside the gene matches.

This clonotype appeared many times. CDR3 coding DNA: TGTGCCAGCAGCTTGCGGACAGGGACTAATGAAAAACTGTTTTTT. As protein: CASSLRTGTNEKLFF. This chain uses TRBV7-8 with TRBJ1-4; TRBD1 matches at 8 bases. The CDR3 runs to 15 residues. Trimming at V came to 3 bases and at J to 2 bases, leaving 2 bases not matched to a gene. Germline-derived CDR1 and CDR2 are SGHVS and FQNEAQ.

CDR3 bases: TGCGCCAGCAGCCGAAAGGACAATGAGCAGTTCTTC. It codes for CASSRKDNEQFF. The chain recombines TRBV4-1 with TRBJ2-1; no reliable D call. Between the trimmed V and J ends, which lost 4 bases and 5 bases, there was a span of 6 bases. The germline CDR1 and CDR2 sequences are MGHRA and YSYEKL. CDR3 size: 12 residues.

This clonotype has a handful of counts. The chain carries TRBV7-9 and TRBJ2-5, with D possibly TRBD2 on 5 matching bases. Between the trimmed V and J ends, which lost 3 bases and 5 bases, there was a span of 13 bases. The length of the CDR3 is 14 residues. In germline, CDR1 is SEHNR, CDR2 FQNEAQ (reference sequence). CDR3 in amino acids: CASSFPGTVETQYF. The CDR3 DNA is TGTGCCAGCAGCTTCCCGGGAACGGTGGAGACCCAGTACTTC.

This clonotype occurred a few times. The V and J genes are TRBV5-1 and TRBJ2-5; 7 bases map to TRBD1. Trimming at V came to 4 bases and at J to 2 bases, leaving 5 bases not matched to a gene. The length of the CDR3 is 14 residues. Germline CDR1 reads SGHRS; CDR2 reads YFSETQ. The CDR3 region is CASSGGQRQETQYF. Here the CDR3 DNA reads TGCGCCAGCAGCGGGGGACAGAGGCAAGAGACCCAGTACTTC. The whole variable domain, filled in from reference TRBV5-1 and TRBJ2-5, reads KAGVTQTPRYLIKTRGQQVTLSCSPISGHRSVSWYQQTPGQGLQFLFEYFSETQRNKGNFPGRFSGRQFSNSRSEMNVSTLELGDSALYLCASSGGQRQETQYFGPGTRLLVL.

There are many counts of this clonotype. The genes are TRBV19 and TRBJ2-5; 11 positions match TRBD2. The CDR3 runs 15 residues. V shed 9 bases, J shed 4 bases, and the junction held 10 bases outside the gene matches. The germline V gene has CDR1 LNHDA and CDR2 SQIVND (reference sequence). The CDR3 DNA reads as TGTGCCAGCAGTTTGACTAGCGGGGCCAGAGAGACCCAGTACTTC. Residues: CASSLTSGARETQYF.

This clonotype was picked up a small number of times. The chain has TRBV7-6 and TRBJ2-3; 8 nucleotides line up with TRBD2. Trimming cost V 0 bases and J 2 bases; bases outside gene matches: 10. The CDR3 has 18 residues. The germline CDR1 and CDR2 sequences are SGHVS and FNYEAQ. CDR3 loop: CASSLAHTSGYPTDTQYF. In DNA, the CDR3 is TGTGCCAGCAGCTTAGCGCATACTAGCGGATACCCCACAGATACGCAGTATTTT.

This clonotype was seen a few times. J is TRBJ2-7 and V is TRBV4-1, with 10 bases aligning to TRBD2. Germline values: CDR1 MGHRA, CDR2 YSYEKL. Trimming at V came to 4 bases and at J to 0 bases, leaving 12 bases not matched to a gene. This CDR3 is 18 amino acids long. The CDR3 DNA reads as TGCGCCAGCAGCCCCATCGGGACTAGCGAGCGGAGCTCCTACGAGCAGTACTTC. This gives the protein CASSPIGTSERSSYEQYF.